This TCR beta chain was retrieved from a study of cytomegalovirus exposure and HLA in healthy donors. Overall study: Prior work identified under 130 million unique TCR beta sequences in around 170 million T cells. Study observations and caveats: Previous analysis showed most TCR beta V segments were productive about 87% or about 30% of the time. It was shown in a later analysis that HLA-associated TCR beta chains were more clonally expanded than other, equally common chains. HLA allele associations emerged for under 20,000 TCR beta sequences in a later analysis, at 0.05 false discovery rate.

The PCR made use of 60 Vbeta and 13 Jbeta primers. TCRdb's copy holds only in-frame clones and misses some; the assay was immunoSEQ multiplex PCR. This table holds roughly 150,000 clones, around three quarters found once. Germline V gene sequence: CDR1 SGHRS, CDR2 YFSETQ. V lost 4 bases to trimming and J lost 6 bases; unmatched junction nucleotides: 8. The CDR3 is 14 residues long. Points on this clone: Antigen specificity is unknown.

This sequence was found in a male donor in good health and CMV-seronegative. The V call is TRBV5-1, the J call TRBJ2-3, with 7 bases fitting TRBD1. Sequencing input: PBMCs. The CDR3 DNA reads TGCGCCAGCAGCCCCGACAGGGCCGGGGATACGCAGTATTTT. Translation: CASSPDRAGDTQYF.